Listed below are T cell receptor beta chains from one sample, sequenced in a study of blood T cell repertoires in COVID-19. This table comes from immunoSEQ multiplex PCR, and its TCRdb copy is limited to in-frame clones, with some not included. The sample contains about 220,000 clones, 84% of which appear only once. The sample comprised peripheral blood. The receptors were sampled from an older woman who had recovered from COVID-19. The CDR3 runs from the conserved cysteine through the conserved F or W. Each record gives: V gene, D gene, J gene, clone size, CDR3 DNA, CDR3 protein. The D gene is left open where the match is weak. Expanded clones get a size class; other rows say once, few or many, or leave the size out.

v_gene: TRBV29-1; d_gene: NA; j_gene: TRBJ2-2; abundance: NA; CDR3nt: TGCAGCGTTGAAGGCGAGGGGGAGAACACCGGGGAGCTGTTTTTT; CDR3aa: CSVEGEGENTGELFF
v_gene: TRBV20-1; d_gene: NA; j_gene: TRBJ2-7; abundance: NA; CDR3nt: TGCAGTGCTAGTCTAAATGCGGGGGCCCCCTACGAGCAGTACTTC; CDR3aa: CSASLNAGAPYEQYF
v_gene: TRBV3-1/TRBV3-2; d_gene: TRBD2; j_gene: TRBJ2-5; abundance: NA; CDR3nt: TGTGCCAGCAGCTCCCGGACTAGCGACGCGACCCAGTACTTC; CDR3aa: CASSSRTSDATQYF
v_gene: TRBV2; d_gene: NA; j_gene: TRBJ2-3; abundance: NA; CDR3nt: TGTGCCAGCAGTGTAAGGACTACGCGGACAGATACGCAGTATTTT; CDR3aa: CASSVRTTRTDTQYF
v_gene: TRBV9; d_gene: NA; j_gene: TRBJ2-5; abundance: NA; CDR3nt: TGTGCCAGCAGCGTTGTAGCTTTCGAGACCCAGTACTTC; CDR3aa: CASSVVAFETQYF
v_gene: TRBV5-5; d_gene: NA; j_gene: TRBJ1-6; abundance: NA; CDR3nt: TGTGCCAGCAGCCTGACGGCGCAGGGTAACTCACCCCTCCACTTT; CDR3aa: CASSLTAQGNSPLHF
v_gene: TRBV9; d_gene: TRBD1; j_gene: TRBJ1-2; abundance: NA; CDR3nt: TGTGCCAGCAACCCGGGACAGGGCAACTATGGCTACACCTTC; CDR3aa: CASNPGQGNYGYTF
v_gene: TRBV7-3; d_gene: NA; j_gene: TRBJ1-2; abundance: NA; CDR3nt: TGTGCCAGCAGCTTAACAGGCAGGGGAGGCTACACCTTC; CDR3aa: CASSLTGRGGYTF
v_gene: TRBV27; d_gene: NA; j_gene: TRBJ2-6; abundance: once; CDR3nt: TGTGCCAGCAGTTTATCTGGCCAGGGATGGTTGTCTGGGGCCAACGTCCTGACTTTC; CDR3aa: CASSLSGQGWLSGANVLTF
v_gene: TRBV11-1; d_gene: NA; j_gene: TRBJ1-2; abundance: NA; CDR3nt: TGTGCCAGCAGCTTAGCGTCGGGGTATGGCTACACCTTC; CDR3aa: CASSLASGYGYTF
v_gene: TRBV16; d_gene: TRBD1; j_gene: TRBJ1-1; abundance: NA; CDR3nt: TGTGCCAGCAGCCTCGGACAGGGCCGCAGCAGGTTT; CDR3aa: CASSLGQGRSRF
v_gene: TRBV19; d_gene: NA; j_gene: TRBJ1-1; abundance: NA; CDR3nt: TGTGCCAGTACCTCCAGACCCAGGGTCGTTACTGAAGCTTTCTTT; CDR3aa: CASTSRPRVVTEAFF